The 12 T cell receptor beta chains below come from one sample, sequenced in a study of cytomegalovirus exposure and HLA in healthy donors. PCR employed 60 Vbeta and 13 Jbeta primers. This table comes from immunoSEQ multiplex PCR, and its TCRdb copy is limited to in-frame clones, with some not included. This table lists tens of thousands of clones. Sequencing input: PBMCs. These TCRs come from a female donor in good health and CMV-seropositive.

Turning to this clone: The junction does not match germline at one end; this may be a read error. This chain's CDR3 is CASSPGLAETETQYF. The CDR3 coding sequence is TGTGCTAGCAGTCCGGGACTAGCGGAAACGGAGACCCAGTACTTC. The V and J genes are TRBV7-7 and TRBJ2-5; 11 positions agree with TRBD2. Germline assignment: CDR1 SSHAT and CDR2 FNYEAQ (reference sequence). The CDR3 extends over 15 amino acids.

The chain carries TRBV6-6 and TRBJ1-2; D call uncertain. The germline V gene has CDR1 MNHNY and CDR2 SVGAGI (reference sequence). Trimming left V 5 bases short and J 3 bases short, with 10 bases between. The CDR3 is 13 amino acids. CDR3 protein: CASSQLQDYGYTF. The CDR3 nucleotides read TGTGCCAGCAGTCAACTTCAGGACTATGGCTACACCTTC.

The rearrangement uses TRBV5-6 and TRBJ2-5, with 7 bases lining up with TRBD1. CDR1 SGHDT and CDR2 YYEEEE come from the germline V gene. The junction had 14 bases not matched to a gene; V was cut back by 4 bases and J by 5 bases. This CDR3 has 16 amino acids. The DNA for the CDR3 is TGTGCCAGCAGCCTCCTCGGGGCAGGGGGATCCGAGACCCAGTACTTC. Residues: CASSLLGAGGSETQYF.

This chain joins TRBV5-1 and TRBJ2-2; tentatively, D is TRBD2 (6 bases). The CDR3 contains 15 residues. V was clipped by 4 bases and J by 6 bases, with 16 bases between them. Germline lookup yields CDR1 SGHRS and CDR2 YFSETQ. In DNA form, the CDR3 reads TGCGCCAGCAGCCAGGACTATAACGGGGCCGGGGAGCTGTTTTTT. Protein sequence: CASSQDYNGAGELFF. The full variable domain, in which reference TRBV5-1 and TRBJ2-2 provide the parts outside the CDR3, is KAGVTQTPRYLIKTRGQQVTLSCSPISGHRSVSWYQQTPGQGLQFLFEYFSETQRNKGNFPGRFSGRQFSNSRSEMNVSTLELGDSALYLCASSQDYNGAGELFFGEGSRLTVL.

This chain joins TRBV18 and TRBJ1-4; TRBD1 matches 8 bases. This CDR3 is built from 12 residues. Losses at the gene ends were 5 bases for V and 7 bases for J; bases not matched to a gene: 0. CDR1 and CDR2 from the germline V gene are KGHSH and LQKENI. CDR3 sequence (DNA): TGTGCCAGCTCAGGGACAGGTGAAAAACTGTTTTTT. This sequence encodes CASSGTGEKLFF.

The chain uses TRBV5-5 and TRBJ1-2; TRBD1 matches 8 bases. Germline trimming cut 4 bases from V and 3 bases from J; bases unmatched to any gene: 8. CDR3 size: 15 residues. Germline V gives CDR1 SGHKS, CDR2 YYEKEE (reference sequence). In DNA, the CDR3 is TGTGCCAGCAGCCTGGAAGGACAGGGCGACTATGGCTACACCTTC. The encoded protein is CASSLEGQGDYGYTF.

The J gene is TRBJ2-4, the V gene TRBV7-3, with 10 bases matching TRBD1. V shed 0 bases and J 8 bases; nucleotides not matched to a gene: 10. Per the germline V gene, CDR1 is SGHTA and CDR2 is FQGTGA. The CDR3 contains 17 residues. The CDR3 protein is CASSLTGTGVGGDIQYF. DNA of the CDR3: TGTGCCAGCAGCTTAACCGGGACAGGGGTTGGAGGAGACATTCAGTACTTC.

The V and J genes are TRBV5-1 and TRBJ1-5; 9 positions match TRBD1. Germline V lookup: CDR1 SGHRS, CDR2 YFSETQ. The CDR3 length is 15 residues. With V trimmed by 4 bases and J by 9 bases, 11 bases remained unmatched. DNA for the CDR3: TGCGCCAGCAGCCTAACGACAGGGGGAGTTTCGCCCCAGCATTTT. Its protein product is CASSLTTGGVSPQHF.

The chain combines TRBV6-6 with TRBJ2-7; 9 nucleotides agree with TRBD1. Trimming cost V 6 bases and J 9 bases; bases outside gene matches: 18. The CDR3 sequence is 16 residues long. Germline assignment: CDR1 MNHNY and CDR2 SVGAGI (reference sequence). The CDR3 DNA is TGTGCCAGCAGATACCAGGGTGGGACAGGGAATAATAGGCAGTACTTC. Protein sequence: CASRYQGGTGNNRQYF.

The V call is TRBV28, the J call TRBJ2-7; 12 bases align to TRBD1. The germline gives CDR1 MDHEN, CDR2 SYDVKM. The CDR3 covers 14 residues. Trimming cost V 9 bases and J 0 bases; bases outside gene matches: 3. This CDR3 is CARKGQGASYEQYF. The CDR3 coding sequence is TGTGCCAGGAAGGGACAGGGGGCCTCCTACGAGCAGTACTTC.

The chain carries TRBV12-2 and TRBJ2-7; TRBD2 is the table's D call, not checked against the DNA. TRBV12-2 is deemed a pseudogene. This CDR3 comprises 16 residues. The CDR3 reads CASRLEKSGPFSEQYF. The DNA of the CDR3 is TGTGCAAGTCGCTTAGAAAAGAGCGGTCCCTTTTCCGAGCAGTACTTC.

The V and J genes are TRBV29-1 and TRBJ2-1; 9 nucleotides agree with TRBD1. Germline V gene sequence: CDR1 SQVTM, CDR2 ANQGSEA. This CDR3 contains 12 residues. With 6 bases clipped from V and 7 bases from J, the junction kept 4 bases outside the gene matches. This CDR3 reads CSVGDRVNEQFF. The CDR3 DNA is TGCAGCGTGGGGGACAGGGTGAATGAGCAGTTCTTC.